This TCR beta chain was recorded in a study of shared clonotypes between healthy human individuals. Study in general: The donor group consisted of a couple of women and a few men, aged 18 to 49. Study results and caveats: A small donor pool kept down the genetic and exposure-history diversity that was represented.

Germline V gene lookup returns CDR1 MNHNS and CDR2 SASEGT. The CDR3 spans 16 residues. The V segment lost 3 bases and the J segment 3 bases; nucleotides outside the gene matches: 11. Repertoires were generated with immunoSEQ multiplex PCR, while TCRdb's copy carries only in-frame clones and drops some. The sample has a few hundred thousand clones, approximately 79% seen once. Each of the donors was a healthy adult who was HIV-negative and had not had a recent acute infection or vaccination. Concerning this clone: As yet, its antigen is unknown.

The sequenced sample consisted of PBMCs. V gene TRBV6-1 combines with J gene TRBJ2-7, with 7 bases identical to TRBD2. The origin of this receptor is a woman in her forties in good health. Some clones in this sample may be carry-over from other donors' samples. CDR3 nucleotide sequence: TGTGCCAGCAGTGAGCTCCGGCCAGCGGGAAGCTACGAGCAGTACTTC. This sequence encodes CASSELRPAGSYEQYF.